The clone carrying this T cell receptor (beta chain) turned up a few times. No antigen is known for it. The V end lost 2 bases, the J end lost 8 bases, and 10 bases lay between the germline ends. The CDR3 runs to 13 residues. Germline CDR1 is SNHLY and CDR2 is FYNNEI. Amplification targeted TCR beta CDR3 regions from RNA transcripts. Initially, a first-round RT-PCR of the TCR CDR3 employed the HTBI primer set. TCRdb itself ran the multiplex PCR reads through MiXCR, one entry per CDR3 protein. The repertoire holds hundreds of thousands of distinct CDR3 sequences, with over 15% as singletons. This record comes from a study of T cells in Graves' hyperthyroidism and ophthalmopathy. The patients, who ranged from 18 to 65 in age, presented with newly diagnosed hyperthyroidism lasting under 2 months. The diagnostic basis comprised clinical symptoms, serum thyroxine and TRAb, thyroid ultrasound and orbital computed tomography. The source of the PBMCs was roughly 10 ml of fresh peripheral blood.

General observations from the study: Ophthalmopathy was distinguished from stable hyperthyroidism by 13 V-J signatures.

The J gene is TRBJ1-5, the V gene TRBV2; D unresolved. The sequence was collected from a woman between 18 and 29 years old with Graves' hyperthyroidism. The sequenced material came from blood. The chain's CDR3 is CASSELYGEPQHF. The CDR3 DNA reads as TGTGCCAGCAGTGAACTCTACGGGGAGCCCCAGCATTTT.